These T cell receptor beta chains were read from a single sample in a study of siplizumab effects on memory and regulatory T cells. Profiling relied on immunoSEQ multiplex PCR, and the TCRdb table lists in-frame clones only, not all of them. This table holds about 100,000 clones, about 90% found once. Material: Tregs sorted from blood. Source of these receptors: a human donor in good health. The CDR3 runs from the conserved cysteine through the conserved F or W. D genes are given only for firm matches. Not every row has a clone size; where given, it reads once, few, many or a size class.

>TRBV5-1|.|.|TRBJ2-7
TGCGCCAGCAGCTTGGCCTGGGGAGGCGAGCAGTACTTC
CASSLAWGGEQYF
>TRBV2|.|.|TRBJ2-7
TGCGCCAGCAGCCCTCGGACACAGCGAGCTTCCGAGCAGTACTTC
CASSPRTQRASEQYF
>TRBV7-9|.|TRBD1|TRBJ2-7
TGTGCCAGCAGTCATCCGGGACAGGGGTACTACGAGCAGTACTTC
CASSHPGQGYYEQYF
>TRBV5-4|.|.|TRBJ1-1
TGTGCCAGCAGCTTGGCAGGGCGGGGCACTGAAGCTTTCTTT
CASSLAGRGTEAFF
>TRBV6-1|.|TRBD1|TRBJ1-5
TGTGCCAGCAGTGAATGGGGACAGGGGCGTCAGCCCCAGCATTTT
CASSEWGQGRQPQHF
>TRBV29-1|.|TRBD1|TRBJ1-1
TGCAGCGTTCGGGACAGGTGGACTGAAGCTTTCTTT
CSVRDRWTEAFF
>TRBV5-1|.|.|TRBJ2-3
TGCGCCAGCAGCTTGGTTTCCGGGAACTTCGCAGATACGCAGTATTTT
CASSLVSGNFADTQYF
>TRBV15|.|.|TRBJ1-5
TGTGCCACCAGCACAGGGTCCGGATATCAGCCCCAGCATTTT
CATSTGSGYQPQHF
>TRBV11-2|.|TRBD2|TRBJ2-5
TGTGCCAGCAGTCCTCCGGGACTAGCGCAAGAGACCCAGTACTTC
CASSPPGLAQETQYF
>TRBV21-1|.|.|TRBJ1-5
TGTGCCAGCAGCAAACCCACACGACAGGGTAATCAGCCCCAGCATTTT
CASSKPTRQGNQPQHF
>TRBV5-1|few|.|TRBJ1-2
TGCGCCAGCAGCTTGAACCAGCCGGGCTCCGTCTATGGCTACACCTTC
CASSLNQPGSVYGYTF
>TRBV7-2|.|TRBD2|TRBJ2-3
TGTGCCAGCAGCTTAGTAGTAGCGGGAGGGGGTGGTACGCAGTATTTT
CASSLVVAGGGGTQYF
>TRBV7-2|.|.|TRBJ2-1
TGTGCCAGCAGCTGGGGCGGCGCGGGGAGGAATGAGCAGTTCTTC
CASSWGGAGRNEQFF
>TRBV7-9|once|.|TRBJ2-2
TGTGCCAGCAGCTTTGGGTTTAACACCGGGGAGCTGTTTTTT
CASSFGFNTGELFF
>TRBV27|.|TRBD1|TRBJ2-7
TGTGCCAGCAGTTTGGGCAGGACAGGGGGGGCCTACGAGCAGTACTTC
CASSLGRTGGAYEQYF
>TRBV4-2|.|.|TRBJ2-3
TGTGCCAGCAGCCAAGTGGCAGATACGCAGTATTTT
CASSQVADTQYF
>TRBV30|.|.|TRBJ2-1
TGTGCCTGGTTCAACAGGGTAAGCTCCTACAATGAGCAGTTCTTC
CAWFNRVSSYNEQFF
>TRBV2|.|TRBD2|TRBJ2-2
TGTGCCAGCAGCCGGACTAGGATCCCTGGTGGGGGGGAGCTGTTTTTT
CASSRTRIPGGGELFF
>TRBV7-3|.|.|TRBJ2-1
TGTGCCAGCAGCTTAGCAGGGAGCTCCTACAATGAGCAGTTCTTC
CASSLAGSSYNEQFF
>TRBV27|.|.|TRBJ1-3
TGTGCCAGCAGTTTATCGGGGTTAGGCGGAAACACCATATATTTT
CASSLSGLGGNTIYF
>TRBV18|.|TRBD1|TRBJ1-2
TGTGCCAGCTCACTTCTGCCGGGACAGGGAATGACTAACTATGGCTACACCTTC
CASSLLPGQGMTNYGYTF
>TRBV7-2|.|TRBD2|TRBJ2-7
TGTGCCCTAGCGGGAGGGCCCACCTACGAGCAGTACTTC
CALAGGPTYEQYF
>TRBV4-1|.|TRBD1|TRBJ2-7
TGCGCCAGCAGCCAAGCATCCGGGACAGGGGCTTTACACGAGCAGTACTTC
CASSQASGTGALHEQYF
>TRBV2|.|.|TRBJ1-4
TGTGCCAGCAGTAATTCTGCAACTAATGAAAAACTGTTTTTT
CASSNSATNEKLFF
>TRBV29-1|.|.|TRBJ2-1
TGCAGCGTTGAGGGCTGCGAGTCGGCCTACAATGAGCAGTTCTTC
CSVEGCESAYNEQFF
>TRBV19|.|.|TRBJ2-2
TGTGCCAGTACTGGGCAGGGCTGGACCGGGGAGCTGTTTTTT
CASTGQGWTGELFF
>TRBV6-6|few|.|TRBJ2-2
TGTGCCAGCAGTTACTCACAGGGGGAGCTGTTTTTT
CASSYSQGELFF
>TRBV7-2|once|TRBD2|TRBJ2-3
TGTGCCAGCACCCTAGGACTAGCGGACAGCACAGATACGCAGTATTTT
CASTLGLADSTDTQYF
>TRBV7-8|.|.|TRBJ1-2
TGTGCCAGCAGCTTAATCGCGGGAAACTATGGCTACACCTTC
CASSLIAGNYGYTF
>TRBV5-5|.|.|TRBJ2-3
TGTGCCAGCAGCTGGAACACAGATACGCAGTATTTT
CASSWNTDTQYF
>TRBV21-1|.|.|TRBJ2-6
TGTGCCAGCAGCAAGCCCTACAGGGTGAGTTGGGCCAACGTCCTGACTTTC
CASSKPYRVSWANVLTF
>TRBV29-1|.|.|TRBJ2-2
TGCAGCGTTGAGAACCCAACCGGGGAGCTGTTTTTT
CSVENPTGELFF
>TRBV21-1|.|.|TRBJ2-7
TGTGCCAGCAGCACGGACTTGATCTCCTACGAGCAGTACTTC
CASSTDLISYEQYF
>TRBV12-5|.|.|TRBJ2-1
TGTGCTAGTGGTTGGCCCCCGCAGGGGGAGCAGTTCTTC
CASGWPPQGEQFF
>TRBV18|.|.|TRBJ2-7
TGTGCCAGCTCCCCTTCAACGGGGAAGAAGCAGTACTTC
CASSPSTGKKQYF
>TRBV18|.|TRBD2|TRBJ2-7
TGTGCCAGCTCACCGTTAGCGGGAGGGCTAGGCGAGCAGTACTTC
CASSPLAGGLGEQYF
>TRBV19|.|.|TRBJ1-3
TGTGCCAGTAGTATCTTACCGGGACCTCGGGCCTTTGGAAACACCATATATTTT
CASSILPGPRAFGNTIYF
>TRBV6-5|.|.|TRBJ2-5
TGTGCCAGCAGTTACTCACTGGTGCAAGAGACCCAGTACTTC
CASSYSLVQETQYF
>TRBV7-2|.|.|TRBJ2-4
TGTGCCAGCAGCAAAGATATTGGGACGGGAAGTAACATTCAGTACTTC
CASSKDIGTGSNIQYF
>TRBV4-1|.|.|TRBJ2-6
TGCGCCAGCAGCCAAGATAAGGGGACTTCTGGGGCCAACGTCCTGACTTTC
CASSQDKGTSGANVLTF
>TRBV9|once|TRBD2|TRBJ2-1
TGTGCCAGCAGCCAACTAGCGGGAGGGGGTGAGCAGTTCTTC
CASSQLAGGGEQFF
>TRBV4-2|.|TRBD1|TRBJ1-2
TGTGCCAGCAGCCCACTGGGGGGGGACAGGGAGGACTATGGCTACACCTTC
CASSPLGGDREDYGYTF